Listed below are T cell receptor beta chains from one sample, sequenced in a study of T cell changes during pregnancy in multiple sclerosis. Some clones are missing from TCRdb's copy, which holds only in-frame ones; the method was immunoSEQ multiplex PCR. The top ten hold roughly 0.78% of the sample, which has about 100,000 clones, about 90% seen once. The sample was peripheral blood, taken in the third trimester of pregnancy. The source of these receptors is a female donor in good health, enrolled as a control in a pregnancy study. Each CDR3 is given with its conserved first and last residue. The listing skips clone size in some rows; elsewhere it reads once, few, many or a size class.

J gene | clone size | V gene | CDR3 length | CDR3 protein
TRBJ1-2 | NA | TRBV15 | 11 | CATSNSLGYTF
TRBJ1-5 | NA | TRBV6-6 | 14 | CASSYRQGGQPQHF
TRBJ2-7 | NA | TRBV12-5 | 16 | CASGPPLTGNSYEQYF
TRBJ2-7 | NA | TRBV4-3 | 18 | CASSQDWSGGARYHEQYF
TRBJ1-2 | NA | TRBV30 | 15 | CAWGAGQGAVGGYTF
TRBJ1-5 | NA | TRBV19 | 15 | CASRDSGGDWQPQHF
TRBJ1-1 | NA | TRBV16 | 14 | CASSRGQGVNEAFF
TRBJ1-6 | NA | TRBV5-4 | 14 | CASSLGNSNSPLHF
TRBJ1-6 | NA | TRBV5-4 | 16 | CASSPNSGTENSPLHF
TRBJ1-1 | NA | TRBV7-2 | 13 | CASSFGRDTEAFF
TRBJ2-3 | NA | TRBV18 | 16 | CASSPWEQADTDTQYF
TRBJ1-2 | NA | TRBV6-5 | 13 | CASSRQGDRGYTF
TRBJ2-1 | NA | TRBV30 | 13 | CAWRGGNYNEQFF
TRBJ2-1 | NA | TRBV14 | 16 | CASSLARTGAYNEQFF
TRBJ1-1 | once | TRBV6-5 | 15 | CASSYFGTGDTEAFF
TRBJ1-1 | NA | TRBV5-6 | 12 | CASSGLNTEAFF
TRBJ2-3 | NA | TRBV11-3 | 16 | CASSPGLGGVRDTQYF
TRBJ1-4 | NA | TRBV5-4 | 14 | CASSVTGINEKLFF
TRBJ1-2 | NA | TRBV15 | 15 | CATSRDGTEYYGYTF
TRBJ2-3 | NA | TRBV27 | 15 | CASSLSGQSTDTQYF
TRBJ1-1 | NA | TRBV4-2 | 15 | CASSQERRGGTEAFF
TRBJ1-3 | NA | TRBV11-2 | 15 | CASSMDRSSGNTIYF
TRBJ1-2 | NA | TRBV5-5 | 15 | CASEQTGTGNYGYTF
TRBJ2-5 | once | TRBV27 | 16 | CASSFSPGRGKETQYF
TRBJ2-3 | few | TRBV6-4 | 15 | CASSESGGATDTQYF
TRBJ2-5 | NA | TRBV25-1 | 12 | CASMGTRPTQYF
TRBJ2-7 | NA | TRBV18 | 15 | CASSPGQGGSYEQYF
TRBJ2-2 | NA | TRBV19 | 15 | CASSRQGANTGELFF
TRBJ1-5 | NA | TRBV6-5 | 14 | CASRRQGGNQPQHF
TRBJ2-1 | NA | TRBV10-3 | 14 | CAISESNRGNEQFF
TRBJ1-2 | NA | TRBV25-1 | 15 | CASSPQGALLYGYTF
TRBJ1-4 | NA | TRBV11-1 | 15 | CASSSGQGTNEKLFF
TRBJ1-5 | NA | TRBV2 | 14 | CASSVERGNQPQHF
TRBJ1-2 | NA | TRBV9 | 15 | CASSAQGQGYYGYTF
TRBJ2-1 | NA | TRBV5-1 | 13 | CASSLDLGNEQFF
TRBJ1-1 | NA | TRBV9 | 15 | CASSPRDRGWTEAFF
TRBJ2-1 | once | TRBV6-5 | 15 | CASKGTQSSYNEQFF
TRBJ2-1 | NA | TRBV7-2 | 15 | CASSPPGGAYNEQFF
TRBJ1-4 | NA | TRBV6-1 | 15 | CASSEAQGVEEKLFF
TRBJ2-7 | NA | TRBV30 | 14 | CAWSFGQGYYEQYF
TRBJ1-3 | NA | TRBV5-1 | 18 | CASSLDYRDRISGNTIYF
TRBJ1-2 | NA | TRBV18 | 16 | CASSPRQGPENYGYTF
TRBJ2-3 | NA | TRBV9 | 16 | CASSVVGGGGTDTQYF
TRBJ2-1 | once | TRBV11-3 | 15 | CASSYEGLPGDEQFF
TRBJ1-2 | NA | TRBV4-3 | 15 | CASSQDAGLLGGYTF
TRBJ2-5 | NA | TRBV9 | 17 | CASSVEGLAGAQETQYF
TRBJ1-1 | NA | TRBV5-1 | 13 | CASSPTGQREAFF
TRBJ2-7 | once | TRBV5-1 | 14 | CASSLADSFYEQYF
TRBJ1-2 | NA | TRBV7-2 | 15 | CASSLDGGVLYGYTF
TRBJ1-5 | NA | TRBV6-1 | 13 | CASMRDSNQPQHF
TRBJ2-7 | NA | TRBV7-8 | 15 | CASQGSGYVTYEQYF
TRBJ2-5 | NA | TRBV5-1 | 14 | CARRERGCQETQYF
TRBJ1-5 | NA | TRBV5-1 | 15 | CASSLAGGAGQPQHF
TRBJ1-2 | NA | TRBV7-6 | 16 | CASSLEGHPTNYGYTF
TRBJ2-3 | NA | TRBV7-9 | 16 | CASSLVDSGGTDTQYF